The 26 T cell receptor beta chains given below trace back to one sample, sequenced in a study of blood T cell repertoires in COVID-19. Using immunoSEQ multiplex PCR, the repertoire was profiled, and TCRdb retains in-frame clones only, with some absent. The sample has about 410,000 clones, roughly 91% seen once; the top ten hold less than 2%. Source material: PBMCs or T cells enriched from blood (not recorded which). The receptors shown here come from a woman in her 30s who had recovered from COVID-19.

This chain uses TRBV7-6 with TRBJ2-5; 8 nucleotides agree with TRBD1. This CDR3 has 15 residues. Germline CDR1 and CDR2: SGHVS and FNYEAQ. With 3 bases clipped from V and 5 bases from J, the junction kept 8 bases outside the gene matches. CDR3 sequence: CASSLGRGPLETQYF. Written as DNA, the CDR3 is TGTGCCAGCAGCTTGGGCAGGGGGCCGTTGGAGACCCAGTACTTC. Full variable domain (remainder filled in from reference TRBV7-6 and TRBJ2-5): GAGVSQSPRYKVTKRGQDVALRCDPISGHVSLYWYRQALGQGPEFLTYFNYEAQQDKSGLPNDRFSAERPEGSISTLTIQRTEQRDSAMYRCASSLGRGPLETQYFGPGTRLLVL.

The chain carries TRBV6-1 and TRBJ1-2, with D hard to call. Germline V gene sequence: CDR1 MNHNS, CDR2 SASEGT. The CDR3 is 11 residues long. The V and J ends lost 0 bases and 8 bases respectively, with 4 bases between them. In DNA, the CDR3 is TGTGCCAGCAGTGAAGCACTCGGCTACACCTTC. This sequence encodes CASSEALGYTF.

This clone has a handful of counts. Other DNA sequences in the same sample also yield this CDR3. As DNA, the CDR3 is TGTGCCAGCTCACCGGGACAGGGTACCACCGGGGAGCTGTTTTTT. As protein: CASSPGQGTTGELFF. The V gene is TRBV18, the J gene TRBJ2-2; 9 nucleotides align to TRBD1. In germline, CDR1 is KGHSH, CDR2 LQKENI. The CDR3 is made up of 15 amino acids. After removal of 3 bases from V and 4 bases from J, the junction contained 3 bases not matched to a gene.

This chain uses TRBV7-9 with TRBJ2-1; D is possibly TRBD2 (5 bases). CDR1 and CDR2 (germline): SEHNR, FQNEAQ (reference sequence). V shed 4 bases and J shed 7 bases, with 11 bases lying between them. CDR3 length: 13 amino acids. CDR3 sequence reads: CASSWESGNEQFF. CDR3 DNA sequence: TGTGCCAGCAGCTGGGAGTCCGGGAATGAGCAGTTCTTC.

J is TRBJ2-2 and V is TRBV5-1; TRBD2 agrees at 7 bases. Per the germline V gene, CDR1 is SGHRS and CDR2 is YFSETQ. The CDR3 loop spans 15 amino acids. J lost 6 bases, V lost 0 bases, and 5 bases had no gene match. CDR3 region: CASSLAGGRAGELFF. In DNA form, the CDR3 reads TGCGCCAGCAGCTTGGCGGGGGGAAGGGCCGGGGAGCTGTTTTTT. The full variable domain, with the rest looked up from reference TRBV5-1 and TRBJ2-2, is KAGVTQTPRYLIKTRGQQVTLSCSPISGHRSVSWYQQTPGQGLQFLFEYFSETQRNKGNFPGRFSGRQFSNSRSEMNVSTLELGDSALYLCASSLAGGRAGELFFGEGSRLTVL.

J is TRBJ2-1 and V is TRBV18; a weak D match, TRBD1 (6 bases). The ends were cut back, 2 bases at V and 0 bases at J, with 11 bases in the middle. CDR3 length equals 16 residues. Germline values: CDR1 KGHSH, CDR2 LQKENI. The CDR3 DNA reads TGTGCCAGCTCACCATTTGACAGGAGCTCCTACAATGAGCAGTTCTTC. Its translation is CASSPFDRSSYNEQFF.

V usage is TRBV4-3 and J usage is TRBJ1-1, with D unclear. V was pared by 1 base and J by 2 bases, with 8 bases between. CDR1 is LGHNA, CDR2 YSLEER, per germline. The CDR3 is 14 amino acids. CDR3 DNA sequence: TGCGCCAGCAGCCAAGGAGTAAAAAACACTGAAGCTTTCTTT. It is translated as CASSQGVKNTEAFF.

The chain couples TRBV7-6 to TRBJ1-4, with a tentative D call TRBD1 (5 bases). V was shortened by 3 bases and J by 2 bases, with 16 bases between the two germline ends. Germline assignment: CDR1 SGHVS and CDR2 FNYEAQ. The CDR3 runs to 17 residues. CDR3 coding DNA: TGTGCCAGCAGCTTCAAGGGGCCTTTCAATACTAATGAAAAACTGTTTTTT. It is translated as CASSFKGPFNTNEKLFF.

V is TRBV24-1 and J is TRBJ1-2; D unresolved. Trimming removed 1 base at V and 2 bases at J, with 7 bases between. CDR1 KGHDR and CDR2 SFDVKD come from the germline V gene. This CDR3 comprises 14 residues. The CDR3 is CATSDFPRNYGYTF. The CDR3 DNA reads as TGTGCCACCAGTGATTTCCCCAGGAACTATGGCTACACCTTC.

The chain carries TRBV28 and TRBJ1-6, with 11 bases that match TRBD1. The germline gives CDR1 MDHEN, CDR2 SYDVKM. The CDR3 is 15 residues long. The V segment lost 6 bases and the J segment 9 bases; nucleotides outside the gene matches: 7. Written as DNA, the CDR3 is TGTGCCAGCAGCTTACTGGGACAGGGGGGTTCACCCCTCCACTTT. Its translation is CASSLLGQGGSPLHF. Full variable domain (rest looked up from reference TRBV28 and TRBJ1-6): DVKVTQSSRYLVKRTGEKVFLECVQDMDHENMFWYRQDPGLGLRLIYFSYDVKMKEKGDIPEGYSVSREKKERFSLILESASTNQTSMYLCASSLLGQGGSPLHFGNGTRLTVT.

CDR3 residues: CASKTVYGYTF. The CDR3 nucleotides read TGTGCCAGCAAGACAGTCTATGGCTACACCTTC. The rearrangement uses TRBV6-5 and TRBJ1-2, with a weak D call TRBD1 (5 bases). CDR3 size: 11 residues. Between the trimmed V and J ends, which lost 7 bases and 4 bases, there was a span of 7 bases. Germline values: CDR1 MNHEY, CDR2 SVGAGI.

The rearrangement joins TRBV19 to TRBJ2-3; 11 positions agree with TRBD2. The CDR3 sequence is 18 residues long. CDR1 LNHDA and CDR2 SQIVND come from the germline V gene (reference sequence). The V gene end was trimmed by 3 bases and the J gene end by 2 bases; junction bases not matched to a gene: 10. The CDR3 is CASSIKTSGVRITDTQYF. The CDR3 bases are TGTGCCAGTAGTATCAAGACTAGCGGGGTTCGCATCACAGATACGCAGTATTTT.

The chain links TRBV5-1 to TRBJ1-6, with 7 bases matching TRBD1. The CDR3 totals 17 residues. V was clipped by 0 bases and J by 7 bases; unmatched bases: 10. Looked up from germline, CDR1 is SGHRS and CDR2 is YFSETQ. CDR3 DNA: TGCGCCAGCAGCTTGGGAGGGAGAGGGACAGCAAATTCACCCCTCCACTTT. Amino acids: CASSLGGRGTANSPLHF.

The chain uses TRBV30 and TRBJ2-2; 7 nucleotides line up with TRBD2. The trim removed 7 bases at V and 3 bases at J, leaving 11 bases unmatched. This CDR3 comprises 15 residues. From germline, CDR1 is GTSNPN and CDR2 SVGIG (reference sequence). CDR3 residues: CASQPGTTHTGELFF. Written as DNA, the CDR3 is TGTGCCTCTCAACCCGGGACTACCCACACCGGGGAGCTGTTTTTT.

Only a few counts were recorded for this clone. This chain connects TRBV7-2 to TRBJ1-1, with D maybe TRBD1 (5 bases). From germline, CDR1 is SGHTA and CDR2 FQGNSA. V gave up 3 bases and J gave up 8 bases, with 19 bases separating them. This CDR3 has 15 amino acids. CDR3 residues: CASSFKPTGPVEAFF. The CDR3 nucleotides read TGTGCCAGCAGCTTCAAGCCTACAGGTCCCGTCGAAGCTTTCTTT.

V gene TRBV5-1 combines with J gene TRBJ2-1; tentatively, D is TRBD1 (5 bases). V was pared by 1 base and J by 0 bases, with 11 bases between. The CDR3 totals 16 residues. Germline-derived CDR1 and CDR2 are SGHRS and YFSETQ. The CDR3 loop is CASSLKQASSYNEQFF. The CDR3 DNA sequence: TGCGCCAGCAGCTTGAAACAGGCATCCTCCTACAATGAGCAGTTCTTC. The variable domain in full, completed from reference TRBV5-1 and TRBJ2-1, reads KAGVTQTPRYLIKTRGQQVTLSCSPISGHRSVSWYQQTPGQGLQFLFEYFSETQRNKGNFPGRFSGRQFSNSRSEMNVSTLELGDSALYLCASSLKQASSYNEQFFGPGTRLTVL.

The chain carries TRBV10-1 and TRBJ2-7; D not resolved. Germline assignment: CDR1 WNHNN and CDR2 SYGVQD (reference sequence). Trimming pared 4 bases from V and 3 bases from J, leaving 10 bases between. This CDR3 spans 13 amino acids. CDR3 amino acids: CASSAGGIYEQYF. CDR3 nucleotide sequence: TGCGCCAGCAGTGCTGGCGGCATCTACGAGCAGTACTTC.

Here the CDR3 reads CASSSITDTQYF. The CDR3, as DNA: TGTGCCAGCAGTTCTATCACAGATACGCAGTATTTT. The chain recombines TRBV12-3 or TRBV12-4 with TRBJ2-3; D is unclear. CDR3 length equals 12 residues. With 4 bases removed from V and 2 bases from J, the gap between germline ends came to 4 bases.

This clone was detected once. The chain employs TRBV18 and TRBJ2-3, with D perhaps TRBD2 (6 bases). Germline CDR1 reads KGHSH; CDR2 reads LQKENI. V was pared by 6 bases and J by 4 bases, with 17 bases between. The CDR3 totals 15 residues. The CDR3 region has the DNA TGTGCCAGCTCCCTCGGCGGGGTCATATCAGATACGCAGTATTTT. Its translation is CASSLGGVISDTQYF.

CDR3 sequence reads: CASRPPEGTYEQYF. The CDR3 DNA sequence: TGTGCCAGCAGACCTCCTGAGGGCACCTACGAGCAGTACTTC. The chain employs TRBV6-2 or TRBV6-3 and TRBJ2-7, with D possibly being TRBD2 (5 bases). V was trimmed by 6 bases and J by 2 bases, leaving 14 bases between them. The germline CDR1 and CDR2 sequences are MNHEY and SVGEGT. The CDR3 spans 14 residues.

This clone was observed a single time. The chain links TRBV29-1 to TRBJ2-5, with 11 nucleotides matching TRBD1. Germline loops: CDR1 SQVTM, CDR2 ANQGSEA. The CDR3 contains 12 residues. J was trimmed by 9 bases and V by 2 bases; bases with no gene match: 2. The CDR3 nucleotides read TGCAGCGTTGAAAGGGGACAGGGGGCCCAGTACTTC. It yields the protein CSVERGQGAQYF.

This clone was found once. The chain is built from TRBV18 and TRBJ1-5; TRBD1 agrees at 11 bases. The V segment lost 4 bases and the J segment 3 bases; nucleotides outside the gene matches: 5. The CDR3 totals 16 residues. Germline CDR1 is KGHSH and CDR2 is LQKENI. The CDR3 sequence is CASSLGQGAHNQPQHF. The CDR3 region has the DNA TGTGCCAGCTCACTAGGACAGGGGGCACACAATCAGCCCCAGCATTTT.

The gene calls are TRBV10-3 and TRBJ2-7; weak D call: TRBD1 (5 bases). The CDR3 runs 11 residues. V lost 11 bases, J lost 3 bases, and 11 bases lay in between. Germline V gene data show CDR1 as ENHRY and CDR2 as SYGVKD. Here the CDR3 reads CAVGRVYEQYF. The CDR3 DNA reads as TGTGCCGTGGGCAGGGTCTACGAGCAGTACTTC.

The CDR3 region has the DNA TGTGCCAGCAGCTTAGTAGCTCTTATGGAGACCCAGTACTTC. Protein: CASSLVALMETQYF. The chain is built from TRBV7-2 and TRBJ2-5; D not certain. Germline-derived CDR1 and CDR2 are SGHTA and FQGNSA. V lost 1 base and J lost 5, with 11 bases in between. The CDR3 sequence is 14 residues long.

This sequence joins TRBV14 and TRBJ2-7; D remains ambiguous. Germline CDR1 and CDR2: SGHDN and FVKESK. This CDR3 region has 14 residues. V gave up 4 bases and J gave up 7 bases, with 17 bases separating them. CDR3 in DNA: TGTGCCAGCAGCCTAACGACTGTATTGAGTGAGCAGTACTTC. Translation gives CASSLTTVLSEQYF.

V and J are TRBV24-1 and TRBJ1-4; D not resolved. CDR1 is KGHDR, CDR2 SFDVKD, per germline. The CDR3 length is 15 residues. The V end lost 6 bases, the J end lost 0 bases, and 10 bases lay between the germline ends. The CDR3 protein is CATSRGSSTNEKLFF. The DNA of the CDR3 is TGTGCCACCAGTCGGGGTTCCTCAACTAATGAAAAACTGTTTTTT.